The clone carrying this TCR beta chain was observed a few times. TCRdb fed the RACE reads into MiXCR, producing one record per CDR3 protein. This sample yields 190,000 or so distinct CDR3 sequences, of which under 25% are seen a single time; under 2.5% belongs to the top ten. Germline CDR1 reads SGHRS; CDR2 reads YFSETQ. The V end lost 4 bases, the J end lost 2 bases, and 17 bases lay between the germline ends. CDR3 length: 16 amino acids. This sample is drawn from a study of human T cells and chemical hapten exposure. Regarding time point: patch test 3, about 24 weeks after DPC sensitization. The treatment: therapeutic diphenylcyclopropenone sensitization with weekly scalp DPC.

The specimen was whole blood, collected in connection with sensitization to the hapten diphenylcyclopropenone (DPC). The source is a woman in her thirties or forties with alopecia areata. Some clones in this sample may be carry-over from other donors' samples. The chain recombines TRBV5-1 with TRBJ2-3; perhaps TRBD2 as D (5 bases). Here the CDR3 reads CASSLPRGKDTDTQYF. DNA of the CDR3: TGCGCCAGCAGCCTCCCCCGGGGAAAAGACACAGATACGCAGTATTTT.